Listed below are T cell receptor beta chains from one sample, sequenced in a study of T-cell reconstitution after alpha-beta-depleted transplantation in children. TCRdb used MiXCR to reprocess the PCR reads, holding one entry per CDR3 protein. This repertoire shows 610,000 or so distinct CDR3 sequences, about a quarter found once; its top ten account for 36%. Specimen: PBMCs, collected before TCRalphabeta/CD19-depleted stem cell transplant. These receptors were collected from a boy under two years old with Wiskott-Aldrich syndrome, due to receive a stem cell transplant. The CDR3 runs from the conserved cysteine through the conserved F or W. A D gene is named only where the DNA matches it firmly. Size tells how often a clone was seen (once, few, many) or the class of an expanded clone, and some rows leave it out.

CDR3 protein | CDR3 DNA | D gene | J gene | clone size | V gene
CASSLVGSGRVDEQFF | TGCGCCAGCAGCTTGGTCGGTAGCGGGAGGGTAGATGAGCAGTTCTTC | TRBD2 | TRBJ2-1 | - | TRBV5-1
CSARSASGDQETQYF | TGCAGTGCTAGATCGGCTAGCGGGGACCAAGAGACCCAGTACTTC | TRBD2 | TRBJ2-5 | few | TRBV20-1
CASSLGDASYNEQFF | TGTGCCAGCAGCTTAGGGGACGCCTCCTACAATGAGCAGTTCTTC | - | TRBJ2-1 | - | TRBV7-2
CASLNPLGNEQFF | TGTGCCAGCCTGAATCCCTTAGGCAATGAGCAGTTCTTC | - | TRBJ2-1 | - | TRBV12-3/TRBV12-4
CASSLSSGSSRGDEQFF | TGTGCCAGCAGCTTAAGTAGCGGGAGCTCAAGGGGGGATGAGCAGTTCTTC | TRBD2 | TRBJ2-1 | once | TRBV7-3
CASSLAMGAGELFF | TGTGCCAGCAGTTTAGCAATGGGGGCCGGGGAGCTGTTTTTT | - | TRBJ2-2 | many | TRBV12-3/TRBV12-4
CASSPSGTGKQETQYF | TGTGCCAGCTCACCATCCGGGACAGGAAAGCAAGAGACCCAGTACTTC | TRBD1 | TRBJ2-5 | few | TRBV18
CASSFMGLAGDTGELFF | TGTGCCAGCAGCTTCATGGGACTAGCGGGAGATACCGGGGAGCTGTTTTTT | TRBD2 | TRBJ2-2 | - | TRBV7-9
CASRGTLANEQFF | TGTGCCAGCAGGGGGACACTAGCCAATGAGCAGTTCTTC | - | TRBJ2-1 | - | TRBV6-2/TRBV6-3
CASSRLINYGYTF | TGCGCCAGCAGCCGCCTGATTAACTATGGCTACACCTTC | - | TRBJ1-2 | - | TRBV5-1
CASSLARGLAGAGANVLTF | TGCGCCAGCAGCTTGGCCCGAGGACTAGCGGGAGCCGGGGCCAACGTCCTGACTTTC | TRBD2 | TRBJ2-6 | - | TRBV5-1
CAITAAAYNEQFF | TGTGCCATCACGGCGGCCGCGTACAATGAGCAGTTCTTC | - | TRBJ2-1 | few | TRBV10-3
CSASGLGNEKLFF | TGCAGTGCTTCGGGACTCGGGAATGAAAAACTGTTTTTT | - | TRBJ1-4 | - | TRBV20-1
CASSETVGGEQFF | TGCGCCAGCAGTGAAACGGTTGGGGGGGAGCAGTTCTTC | - | TRBJ2-1 | - | TRBV5-1
CASNQNGETQYF | TGCGCCAGCAATCAGAATGGAGAGACCCAGTACTTC | - | TRBJ2-5 | few | TRBV5-1
CASSLWTSGRAYYNEQFF | TGTGCCAGCTCACTATGGACTAGCGGGAGGGCCTACTACAATGAGCAGTTCTTC | TRBD2 | TRBJ2-1 | - | TRBV18
CASRADEFLNYEQYF | TGTGCCAGCAGAGCAGACGAATTTTTAAACTACGAGCAGTACTTC | - | TRBJ2-7 | - | TRBV28
CASSLVSRERDEQFF | TGTGCCAGCAGCTTAGTATCGCGGGAGAGGGATGAGCAGTTCTTC | TRBD2 | TRBJ2-1 | - | TRBV11-2
CSASSEGPSNQPQHF | TGTAGTGCTAGTTCGGAGGGTCCTAGCAATCAGCCCCAGCATTTT | - | TRBJ1-5 | - | TRBV20-1
CASSPEGLSGNTIYF | TGCGCCAGCAGCCCGGAGGGCCTCTCTGGAAACACCATATATTTT | - | TRBJ1-3 | - | TRBV5-1
CASSLTRTDEAFF | TGTGCCAGCAGCTTAACTCGGACGGATGAAGCTTTCTTT | - | TRBJ1-1 | few | TRBV7-3
CASKLQGASLEKLFF | TGTGCCAGTAAATTACAGGGGGCGTCGCTCGAAAAACTGTTTTTT | TRBD1 | TRBJ1-4 | few | TRBV6-1
CATSRDPGRRATEAFF | TGTGCCACCAGCAGAGATCCCGGGAGGAGGGCTACTGAAGCTTTCTTT | - | TRBJ1-1 | few | TRBV15
CASSVDRATDTQYF | TGTGCCAGCAGTGTTGACAGGGCCACAGATACGCAGTATTTT | TRBD1 | TRBJ2-3 | few | TRBV12-3/TRBV12-4
CSVVQYQSSYEQYF | TGCAGCGTAGTACAGTATCAGTCATCCTACGAGCAGTACTTC | - | TRBJ2-7 | few | TRBV29-1
CASSLTLATVAFF | TGTGCCAGCAGTTTAACACTAGCTACAGTGGCGTTCTTC | - | TRBJ2-1 | - | TRBV12-3/TRBV12-4
CSARAGTSVTGELFF | TGCAGTGCTAGAGCGGGGACTAGCGTCACCGGGGAGCTGTTTTTT | TRBD2 | TRBJ2-2 | - | TRBV20-1
CASSYPDQTDEQFF | TGTGCCAGCAGTTACCCGGACCAAACCGATGAGCAGTTCTTC | - | TRBJ2-1 | few | TRBV28
CASIGRLNEQFF | TGTGCCAGTATTGGGCGGCTCAATGAGCAGTTCTTC | - | TRBJ2-1 | - | TRBV19
CASSLTDATNEKLFF | TGTGCCAGCAGCTTGACAGATGCAACTAATGAAAAACTGTTTTTT | - | TRBJ1-4 | few | TRBV5-5
CASSLWREFDEQFF | TGCGCCAGCAGCTTGTGGAGGGAGTTTGATGAGCAGTTCTTC | - | TRBJ2-1 | few | TRBV5-1
CASSTLLAGGTDTQYF | TGTGCCAGCAGCACTCTCCTAGCGGGAGGCACAGATACGCAGTATTTT | TRBD2 | TRBJ2-3 | few | TRBV5-5
CASSLGAGANEQFF | TGCGCCAGCAGCTTGGGAGCGGGAGCCAATGAGCAGTTCTTC | TRBD2 | TRBJ2-1 | few | TRBV5-1
CSVLWDSNQPQHF | TGCAGCGTTCTTTGGGACAGCAATCAGCCCCAGCATTTT | - | TRBJ1-5 | few | TRBV29-1